The next 3 T cell receptor beta chains were all read from a single sample in a study of cytomegalovirus exposure and HLA in healthy donors. A multiplex PCR was run with 60 Vbeta primers and 13 Jbeta primers. Using immunoSEQ multiplex PCR, the repertoire was profiled, and TCRdb retains in-frame clones only, with some absent. The data show roughly 150,000 clones, with more than 80% seen just once and 3.5% to 5.5% held by the top ten. Sequenced sample: PBMCs. The origin of the receptors is a woman between 35 and 50 years old in good health and CMV-seropositive.

The chain combines TRBV7-2 with TRBJ1-2; D gene ambiguous. The germline V gene encodes CDR1 SGHTA and CDR2 FQGNSA. V lost 1 base to trimming and J lost 7 bases, with 19 bases between them. This CDR3 is 16 amino acids long. The CDR3 protein is CASSLVLSGSQVGYTF. In nucleotides, the CDR3 is TGTGCCAGCAGCTTAGTTCTGTCAGGCAGTCAGGTTGGCTACACCTTC. The variable domain in full, completed from reference TRBV7-2 and TRBJ1-2, reads GAGVSQSPSNKVTEKGKDVELRCDPISGHTALYWYRQSLGQGLEFLIYFQGNSAPDKSGLPSDRFSAERTGGSVSTLTIQRTQQEDSAVYLCASSLVLSGSQVGYTFGSGTRLTVV.

The rearrangement links TRBV7-6 to TRBJ2-1; the match to TRBD1 covers 7 bases. Germline lookup yields CDR1 SGHVS and CDR2 FNYEAQ. This CDR3 has 14 residues. V lost 5 bases and J lost 9; bases outside the gene matches: 10. CDR3 sequence: CASSLTGYGGEQFF. CDR3 in DNA: TGTGCCAGCAGCCTGACAGGGTATGGGGGTGAGCAGTTCTTC.

This clone turned up a few times. The chain combines TRBV6-4 with TRBJ2-2; 8 bases map to TRBD2. V shed 6 bases, J shed 6 bases, and the junction held 6 bases outside the gene matches. Germline lookup yields CDR1 MRHNA and CDR2 SNTAGT. The CDR3 consists of 14 residues. This CDR3 reads CASRETSEAGELFF. The DNA for the CDR3 is TGTGCCAGCAGGGAGACTAGCGAGGCCGGGGAGCTGTTTTTT.